This record covers a single TCR beta chain. In this sample, this clonotype turned up a few times. The target of this receptor is not known. Base-call qualities are not available, and no considerably larger clone is one nucleotide away. The library came from PCR. The reads were generated on an Illumina MiSeq. In TCRdb, the public reads were trimmed at Q25 with fastp and aligned with MiXCR, with productive beta chains retained. Rows with a matching CDR3 protein are joined into one entry that keeps the most common DNA and genes. Present in this sample are over 15,000 distinct CDR3 sequences, approximately 29% of which were seen just once. Less than 2% of the sample is in the top ten clones. According to the germline V gene (reference sequence), CDR1 reads DFQATT and CDR2 reads SNEGSKA. Counted from cysteine to phenylalanine, this CDR3 has 12 amino acids. CDR3 DNA only is kept here, 36 bases in frame from base 1. V lost 3 bases and J lost 6 bases, and the count of bases not matched to a germline gene is 4.

This entry is derived from a study of regulatory and conventional T cells in breast cancer (dated by TCRdb to about 2015). This receptor was obtained from a female donor in good health. Source material: conventional T cells from blood. The chain is made from TRBV20-1 and TRBJ2-7; 8 bases in between match TRBD2. CDR3 sequence: CSASGGVGEQYF. The bases read TGCAGTGCTAGCGGGGGGGTTGGCGAGCAGTACTTC.